This TCR beta chain appears in the sequencing data of a study of type 1 regulatory T cells. In the study overall: This in vitro CD4 product, T-allo10, is enriched for Tr1 cells and alloantigen-specific. Study results and limitations: Type 1 regulatory T cells had a more restricted TCR repertoire than non-type 1 regulatory T cells.

In TCRdb, the reads were re-called with MiXCR into one record per CDR3 protein. Of tens of thousands of distinct CDR3 sequences listed, 60% to 65% are singletons. V was shortened by 0 bases and J by 0 bases, with 6 bases between the two germline ends. The germline V gene has CDR1 SGHTA and CDR2 FQGNSA. This CDR3 spans 15 amino acids. This clonotype was observed a handful of times. What it recognizes is unknown. V is TRBV7-2 and J is TRBJ1-3; D ambiguous. Sequenced: cultured non-Tr1 T cells, either the whole culture or a sorted T cell fraction (not recorded which). This receptor was identified in a human donor in good health. This CDR3 reads CASSLARLSGNTIYF. The CDR3 bases are TGTGCCAGCAGCTTAGCGAGGCTCTCTGGAAACACCATATATTTT.